The entry below gives a single TCR beta chain sequence along with its context. Profiling relied on immunoSEQ multiplex PCR, and the TCRdb table lists in-frame clones only, not all of them. The repertoire has around 100,000 clones, more than 70% of them found once; the top ten carry about 13%. The entry originates in a study of blood T cell repertoires in COVID-19. There are 16 residues in the CDR3. The V and J ends lost 2 bases and 6 bases, in that order; junction bases with no gene match: 7. Germline V gives CDR1 LGHNT, CDR2 FRNRAP. The sequencing input was peripheral blood. The sequence derives from a human donor in a cohort sampled during active COVID-19. The chain links TRBV12-5 to TRBJ1-2, with TRBD1 identical over 12 bases. CDR3 sequence reads: CASGLSPGQGAHGYTF. Written as DNA, the CDR3 is TGTGCTAGTGGTTTGTCTCCGGGACAGGGGGCTCATGGCTACACCTTC.